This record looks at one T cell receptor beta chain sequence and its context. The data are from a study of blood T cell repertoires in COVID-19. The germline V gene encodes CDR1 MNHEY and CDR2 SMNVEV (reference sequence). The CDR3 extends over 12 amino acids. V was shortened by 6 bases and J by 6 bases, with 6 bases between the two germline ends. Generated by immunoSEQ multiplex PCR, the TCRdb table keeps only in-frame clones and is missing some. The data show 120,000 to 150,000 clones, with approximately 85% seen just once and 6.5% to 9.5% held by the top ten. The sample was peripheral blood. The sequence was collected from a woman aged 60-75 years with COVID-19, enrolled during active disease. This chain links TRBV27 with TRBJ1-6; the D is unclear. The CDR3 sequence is CASRRINSPLHF. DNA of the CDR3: TGTGCCAGCAGGAGGATTAATTCACCCCTCCACTTT.